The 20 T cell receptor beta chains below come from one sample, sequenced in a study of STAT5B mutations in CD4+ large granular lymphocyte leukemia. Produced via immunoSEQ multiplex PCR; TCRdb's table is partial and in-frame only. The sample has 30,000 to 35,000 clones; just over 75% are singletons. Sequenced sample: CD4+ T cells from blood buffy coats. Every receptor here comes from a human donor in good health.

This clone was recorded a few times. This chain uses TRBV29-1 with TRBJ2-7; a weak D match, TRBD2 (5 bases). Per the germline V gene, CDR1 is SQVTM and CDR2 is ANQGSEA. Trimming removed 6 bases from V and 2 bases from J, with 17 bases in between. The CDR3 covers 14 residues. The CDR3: CSVGKAIGAYEQYF. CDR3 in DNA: TGCAGCGTCGGGAAGGCCATAGGCGCCTACGAGCAGTACTTC.

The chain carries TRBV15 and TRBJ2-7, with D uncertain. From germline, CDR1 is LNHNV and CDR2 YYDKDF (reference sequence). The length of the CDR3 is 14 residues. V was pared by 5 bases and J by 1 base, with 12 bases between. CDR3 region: CATSYSGSSYEQYF. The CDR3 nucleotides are TGTGCCACCAGCTACTCTGGCTCTTCCTACGAGCAGTACTTC.

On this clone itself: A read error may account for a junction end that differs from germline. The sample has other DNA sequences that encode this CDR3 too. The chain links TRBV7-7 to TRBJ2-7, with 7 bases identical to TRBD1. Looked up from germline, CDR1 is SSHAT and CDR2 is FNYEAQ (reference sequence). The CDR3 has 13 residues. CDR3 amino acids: CASSLDRSYEQYF. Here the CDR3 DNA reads TGTGCTAGCAGCCTGGACAGGTCATACGAGCAGTACTTC.

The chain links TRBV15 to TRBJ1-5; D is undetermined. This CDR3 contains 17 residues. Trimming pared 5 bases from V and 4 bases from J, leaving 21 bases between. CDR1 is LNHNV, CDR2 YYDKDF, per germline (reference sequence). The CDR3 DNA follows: TGTGCCACCAGCCCCCGGCACACAGCCGCCCTTAATCAGCCCCAGCATTTT. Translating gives CATSPRHTAALNQPQHF.

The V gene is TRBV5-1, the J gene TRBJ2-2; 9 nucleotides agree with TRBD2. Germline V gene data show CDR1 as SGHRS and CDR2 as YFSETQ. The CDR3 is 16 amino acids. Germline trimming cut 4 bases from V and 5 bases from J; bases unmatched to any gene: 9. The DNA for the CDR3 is TGCGCCAGCAGCCCACAAGCGGGAGGTGGGACCGGGGAGCTGTTTTTT. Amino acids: CASSPQAGGGTGELFF.

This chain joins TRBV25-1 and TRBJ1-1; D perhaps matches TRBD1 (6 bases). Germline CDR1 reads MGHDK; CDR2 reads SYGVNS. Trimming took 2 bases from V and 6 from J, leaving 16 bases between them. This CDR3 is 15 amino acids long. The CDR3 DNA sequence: TGTGCCAGCAGTGAAACAACAGGGAAGGTCCCTGAAGCTTTCTTT. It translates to CASSETTGKVPEAFF.

The CDR3 nucleotides are TGTGCCAGCAGGGACAGGAGAGACGAAAAACTGTTTTTT. It yields the protein CASRDRRDEKLFF. This chain joins TRBV6-1 and TRBJ1-4; 7 bases agree with TRBD1. This CDR3 has 13 residues. The V and J ends lost 6 bases and 8 bases, in that order; junction bases with no gene match: 6. Germline V gives CDR1 MNHNS, CDR2 SASEGT.

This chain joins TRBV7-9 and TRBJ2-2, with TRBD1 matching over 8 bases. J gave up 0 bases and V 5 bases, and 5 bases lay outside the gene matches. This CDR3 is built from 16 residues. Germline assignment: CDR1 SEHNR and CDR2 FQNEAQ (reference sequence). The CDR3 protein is CASSAPGQANTGELFF. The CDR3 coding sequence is TGTGCCAGCAGCGCCCCGGGACAGGCGAACACCGGGGAGCTGTTTTTT.

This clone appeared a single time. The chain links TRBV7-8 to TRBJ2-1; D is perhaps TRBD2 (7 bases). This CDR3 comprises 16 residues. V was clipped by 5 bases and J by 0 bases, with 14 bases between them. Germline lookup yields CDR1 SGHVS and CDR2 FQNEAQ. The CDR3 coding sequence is TGTGCCAGCAGCCCACGGGGGGCCAGCTCCTACAATGAGCAGTTCTTC. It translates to CASSPRGASSYNEQFF.

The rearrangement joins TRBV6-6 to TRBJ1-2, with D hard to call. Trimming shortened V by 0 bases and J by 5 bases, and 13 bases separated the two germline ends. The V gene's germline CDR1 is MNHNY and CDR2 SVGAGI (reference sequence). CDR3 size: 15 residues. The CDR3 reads CASSYSGLNTYGYTF. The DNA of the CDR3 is TGTGCCAGCAGTTACTCGGGGTTAAATACGTATGGCTACACCTTC.

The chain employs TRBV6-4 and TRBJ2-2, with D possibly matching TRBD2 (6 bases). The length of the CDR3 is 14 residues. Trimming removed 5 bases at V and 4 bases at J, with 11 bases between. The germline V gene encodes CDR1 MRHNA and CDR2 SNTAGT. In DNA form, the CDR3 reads TGTGCCAGCAGTTTTTCGGGAGTCACCGGGGAGCTGTTTTTT. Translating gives CASSFSGVTGELFF.

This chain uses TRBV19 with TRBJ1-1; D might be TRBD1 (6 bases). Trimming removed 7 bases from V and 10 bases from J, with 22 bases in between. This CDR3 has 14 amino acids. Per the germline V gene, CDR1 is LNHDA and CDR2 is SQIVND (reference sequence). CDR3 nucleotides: TGTGCCAGTATGAAACAGGGAGGGAGTAGAGGAGCTTTCTTT. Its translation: CASMKQGGSRGAFF.

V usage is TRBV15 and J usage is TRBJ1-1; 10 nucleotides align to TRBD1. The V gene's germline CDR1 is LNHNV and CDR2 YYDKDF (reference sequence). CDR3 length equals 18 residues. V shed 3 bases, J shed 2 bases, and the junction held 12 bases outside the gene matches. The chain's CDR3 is CATSRGSGTGVGNTEAFF. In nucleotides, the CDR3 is TGTGCCACCAGCAGGGGGTCCGGGACAGGGGTGGGAAACACTGAAGCTTTCTTT.

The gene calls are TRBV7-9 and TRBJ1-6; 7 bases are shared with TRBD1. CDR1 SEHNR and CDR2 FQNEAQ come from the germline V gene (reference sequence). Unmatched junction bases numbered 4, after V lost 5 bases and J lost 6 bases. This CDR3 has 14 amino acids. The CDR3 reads CASSRQGANSPLHF. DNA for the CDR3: TGTGCCAGCAGCCGACAGGGTGCTAATTCACCCCTCCACTTT.

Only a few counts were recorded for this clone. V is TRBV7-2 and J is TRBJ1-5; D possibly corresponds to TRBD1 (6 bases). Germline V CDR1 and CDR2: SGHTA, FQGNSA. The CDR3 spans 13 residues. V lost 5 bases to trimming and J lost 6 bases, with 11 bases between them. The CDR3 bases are TGTGCCAGCAGCCCGGAGGGGGGTCAGCCCCAGCATTTT. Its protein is CASSPEGGQPQHF.

The DNA for the CDR3 is TGTGCCAGCAGCCTGCTAGCGGGAGAGACCCAGTACTTC. This encodes CASSLLAGETQYF. The chain uses TRBV11-2 and TRBJ2-5, with TRBD2 matching 8 bases. V lost 5 bases and J lost 4; bases outside the gene matches: 3. The CDR3 consists of 13 residues. Germline V gene sequence: CDR1 SGHAT, CDR2 FQNNGV.

CDR3 residues: CASSLDDRRTYEQYF. The CDR3 nucleotides are TGTGCCAGCAGCTTAGATGACAGGAGGACCTACGAGCAGTACTTC. The chain recombines TRBV7-9 with TRBJ2-7; TRBD1 is a possible D gene (6 bases). Trimming shortened V by 1 base and J by 2 bases, and 12 bases separated the two germline ends. Germline assignment: CDR1 SEHNR and CDR2 FQNEAQ (reference sequence). The CDR3 is made up of 15 amino acids. Full variable domain (missing parts from reference TRBV7-9 and TRBJ2-7): DTGVSQNPRHKITKRGQNVTFRCDPISEHNRLYWYRQTLGQGPEFLTYFQNEAQLEKSRLLSDRFSAERPKGSFSTLEIQRTEQGDSAMYLCASSLDDRRTYEQYFGPGTRLTVT.

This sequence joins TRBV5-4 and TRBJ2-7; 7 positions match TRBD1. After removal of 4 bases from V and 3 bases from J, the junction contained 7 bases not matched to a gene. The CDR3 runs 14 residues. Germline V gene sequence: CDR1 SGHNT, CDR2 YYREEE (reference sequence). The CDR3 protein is CASSKSGQSYEQYF. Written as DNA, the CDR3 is TGTGCCAGCAGCAAGTCGGGACAGAGCTACGAGCAGTACTTC.

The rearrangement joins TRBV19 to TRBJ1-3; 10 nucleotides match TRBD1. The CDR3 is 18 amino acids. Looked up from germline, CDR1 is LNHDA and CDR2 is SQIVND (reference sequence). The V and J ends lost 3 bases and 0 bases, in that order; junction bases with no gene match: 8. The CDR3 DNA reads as TGTGCCAGTAGTATCGGGACAGGGGTCACTTTCTCTGGAAACACCATATATTTT. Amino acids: CASSIGTGVTFSGNTIYF.

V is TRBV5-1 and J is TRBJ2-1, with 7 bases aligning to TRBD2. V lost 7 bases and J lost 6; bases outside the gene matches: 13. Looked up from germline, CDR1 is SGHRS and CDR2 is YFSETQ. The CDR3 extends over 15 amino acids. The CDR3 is CASSGAVLAANEQFF. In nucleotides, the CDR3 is TGCGCCAGCTCCGGGGCGGTGCTAGCGGCCAATGAGCAGTTCTTC.